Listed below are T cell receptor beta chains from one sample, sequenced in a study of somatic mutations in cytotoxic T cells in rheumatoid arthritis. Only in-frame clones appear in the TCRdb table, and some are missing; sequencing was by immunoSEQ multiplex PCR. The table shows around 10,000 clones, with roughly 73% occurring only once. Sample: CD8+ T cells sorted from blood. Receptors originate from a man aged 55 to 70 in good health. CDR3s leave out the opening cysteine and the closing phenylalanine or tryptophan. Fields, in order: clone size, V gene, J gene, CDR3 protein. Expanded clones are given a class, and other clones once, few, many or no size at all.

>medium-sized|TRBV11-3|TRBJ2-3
ASSLQGNTQY
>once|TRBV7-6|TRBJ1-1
ASRERSNTEAF
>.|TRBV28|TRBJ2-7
ASSFRGGLHEQY
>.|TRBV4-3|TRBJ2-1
ASSQDQTGGVDEQF
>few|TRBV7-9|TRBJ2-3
ASRQTDRVGGRDTQY
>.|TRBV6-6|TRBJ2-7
ASSYDLPTVSEEQY
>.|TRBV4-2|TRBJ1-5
ASSQDLDNQPQH
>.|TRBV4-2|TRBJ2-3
ASSSLGPRGATTDTQY
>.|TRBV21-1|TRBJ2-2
ASSKLRTGPNTGELF
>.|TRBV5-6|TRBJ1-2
ASSAGTGGIYGYT
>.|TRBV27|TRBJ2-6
ASSADRNSGANVLT
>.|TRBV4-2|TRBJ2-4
ASSHTGAVAKNIQY
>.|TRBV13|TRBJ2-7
ASSLSTSYEQY
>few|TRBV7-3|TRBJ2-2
ASSPTSGNTGELF
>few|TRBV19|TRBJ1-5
ASSLRDTNQPQH
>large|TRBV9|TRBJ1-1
ASSVGGDTEAF
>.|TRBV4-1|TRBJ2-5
ASSQGFTGGPPPSQETQY
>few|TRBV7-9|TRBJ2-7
ASSRQVSYEQY
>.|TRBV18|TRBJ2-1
ASSLAGGWEQF
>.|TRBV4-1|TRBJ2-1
ASSQVEGRANEQF
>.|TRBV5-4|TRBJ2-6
ASSPNLYTGANVLT
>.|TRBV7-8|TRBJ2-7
ASSNIRLTPYEQY
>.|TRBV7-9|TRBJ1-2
ASSLATGGYGYT
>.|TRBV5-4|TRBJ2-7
ASSFLAGESEQY
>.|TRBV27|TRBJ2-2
ASSLYPGGLAGELF
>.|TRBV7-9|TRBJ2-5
ASSWAGETQY
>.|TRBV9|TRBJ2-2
ASSPVEGEGGVLPGELF
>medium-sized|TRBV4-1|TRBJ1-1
ASSSRDRGTEAF
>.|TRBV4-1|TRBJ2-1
ASSQEREGGGENGEQF
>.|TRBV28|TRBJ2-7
ASSPGTSYEQY
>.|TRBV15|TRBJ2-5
ATSRDLSTRGETQY
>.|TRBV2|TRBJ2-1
ASSEGKAYNEQF
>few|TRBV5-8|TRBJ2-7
ASSSDYEQY
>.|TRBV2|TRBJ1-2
ASSEAPHWNGYT
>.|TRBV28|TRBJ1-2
TSSPISGGGGYT
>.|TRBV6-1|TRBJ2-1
ASEDPGVTEQF